A single sample gave rise to the 20 T cell receptor beta chains below, sequenced in a study of OX40 agonist ivuxolimab in advanced cancers. Generated by immunoSEQ multiplex PCR, the TCRdb table keeps only in-frame clones and is missing some. The data contain about 23,000 clones, roughly 79% of them singletons. Sequenced material: CD4+ or CD8+ T cells sorted from blood, taken in a trial of the OX40 agonist ivuxolimab. These receptors were taken from an adult with an advanced solid tumor such as melanoma, head and neck, liver or kidney cancer.

The chain carries TRBV11-2 and TRBJ2-7, with a weak D call TRBD1 (5 bases). Germline V gene sequence: CDR1 SGHAT, CDR2 FQNNGV. V was clipped by 3 bases and J by 1 base, with 16 bases between them. This CDR3 has 16 residues. The CDR3 region has the DNA TGTGCCAGCAGCTTTAACGGGCAGGGTGGGTCCTACGAGCAGTACTTC. It specifies CASSFNGQGGSYEQYF.

The chain couples TRBV7-9 to TRBJ2-1; D may be TRBD2 (6 bases). Trimming took 7 bases from V and 10 from J, leaving 23 bases between them. Germline lookup yields CDR1 SEHNR and CDR2 FQNEAQ (reference sequence). The CDR3 extends over 15 amino acids. In DNA form, the CDR3 reads TGTGCCAGCACCCGACGGACTACTGGGGGATCCGAGCAGTTCTTC. Encoded protein: CASTRRTTGGSEQFF.

This clone was detected a few times. V and J are TRBV2 and TRBJ2-5; D is unresolved. Germline V gene lookup returns CDR1 SNHLY and CDR2 FYNNEI. The length of the CDR3 is 15 residues. Trimming stripped 7 bases from V and 4 bases from J, with 19 bases between. The chain's CDR3 is CASIGTARNAETQYF. The DNA for the CDR3 is TGTGCCAGCATAGGAACAGCCCGCAATGCAGAGACCCAGTACTTC.

In this sample, this clone turned up a few times. The chain uses TRBV6-1 and TRBJ2-1; 11 bases are shared with TRBD2. Germline assignment: CDR1 MNHNS and CDR2 SASEGT. This CDR3 has 14 amino acids. V gave up 10 bases and J gave up 4 bases; unmatched junction bases: 6. For the CDR3, the DNA is TGTGCCACCATCTTAGCGGGGGGGTACAATGAGCAGTTCTTC. Protein: CATILAGGYNEQFF.

The rearrangement joins TRBV6-5 to TRBJ1-2; 7 bases agree with TRBD1. There are 13 residues in the CDR3. J lost 5 bases, V lost 7 bases, and 7 bases had no gene match. Germline V lookup: CDR1 MNHEY, CDR2 SVGAGI. CDR3: CASIGQAGYGYTF. The CDR3 DNA reads TGTGCCAGCATAGGACAGGCTGGGTATGGCTACACCTTC.

The CDR3: CATQTVVGEQYF. The CDR3 bases are TGTGCCACCCAGACAGTAGTCGGCGAGCAGTACTTC. J is TRBJ2-7 and V is TRBV6-5; perhaps TRBD1 as D (5 bases). Germline assignment: CDR1 MNHEY and CDR2 SVGAGI. The CDR3 loop spans 12 amino acids. V lost 10 bases to trimming and J lost 6 bases, with 16 bases between them.

The chain uses TRBV11-2 and TRBJ1-2; D is unclear. Trimming removed 5 bases from V and 3 bases from J, with 10 bases in between. This CDR3 spans 13 amino acids. Germline V lookup: CDR1 SGHAT, CDR2 FQNNGV. In DNA form, the CDR3 reads TGTGCCAGCAGCGACTCCTGGGACTATGGCTACACCTTC. This translates into CASSDSWDYGYTF. Complete variable domain (other parts from reference TRBV11-2 and TRBJ1-2): EAGVAQSPRYKIIEKRQSVAFWCNPISGHATLYWYQQILGQGPKLLIQFQNNGVVDDSQLPKDRFSAERLKGVDSTLKIQPAKLEDSAVYLCASSDSWDYGYTFGSGTRLTVV.

This rearrangement joins TRBV15 to TRBJ2-6; D gene unclear. The CDR3 runs to 17 residues. Germline lookup yields CDR1 LNHNV and CDR2 YYDKDF (reference sequence). With 0 bases removed from V and 0 bases from J, the gap between germline ends came to 9 bases. The CDR3 sequence: CATSRDKSSSGANVLTF. CDR3 sequence (DNA): TGTGCCACCAGCAGAGATAAGTCCAGCTCTGGGGCCAACGTCCTGACTTTC.

The gene calls are TRBV28 and TRBJ2-5; TRBD1 aligns across 9 bases. The V and J ends lost 3 bases and 4 bases, in that order; junction bases with no gene match: 9. From germline, CDR1 is MDHEN and CDR2 SYDVKM. The CDR3 is 16 amino acids. In DNA form, the CDR3 reads TGTGCCAGCAGTTTGGGGACAGGGCTGATCGGAGAGACCCAGTACTTC. It yields the protein CASSLGTGLIGETQYF.

The chain is built from TRBV23-1 and TRBJ1-5; D is possibly TRBD1 (5 bases). TRBV23-1 is annotated as an ORF whose role is uncertain. The CDR3 sequence is 13 residues long. The V and J ends lost 6 bases and 3 bases respectively, with 9 bases between them. The CDR3 DNA reads as TGCGCCAGCAGGGTCAGGGACAATCAGCCCCAGCATTTT. It translates to CASRVRDNQPQHF.

V is TRBV6-5 and J is TRBJ1-1; maybe TRBD1 (5 bases). CDR1 and CDR2 (germline): MNHEY, SVGAGI. CDR3 size: 14 residues. Deletions cut 4 bases from V and 10 bases from J, with 19 bases between. CDR3 region: CASSSPRQLRGAFF. CDR3 sequence (DNA): TGTGCCAGCAGTTCCCCCCGACAGTTGAGGGGAGCTTTCTTT.

The V and J genes are TRBV7-2 and TRBJ2-7; D might be TRBD1 (6 bases). CDR1 and CDR2 from the germline V gene are SGHTA and FQGNSA. The CDR3 loop spans 14 amino acids. The germline V and J ends were trimmed by 5 bases and 3 bases, with 14 bases remaining between them. CDR3 amino acids: CASSPQGWGYEQYF. The DNA of the CDR3 is TGTGCCAGCAGCCCTCAGGGGTGGGGCTACGAGCAGTACTTC.

V is TRBV2 and J is TRBJ2-1, with D hard to call. Germline CDR1 reads SNHLY; CDR2 reads FYNNEI. Deletions cut 6 bases from V and 8 bases from J, with 11 bases between. This CDR3 is 12 amino acids long. CDR3 in DNA: TGTGCCAGCAGCAGTGGGGTCGATGAGCAGTTCTTC. Its translation is CASSSGVDEQFF.

This clone was seen a single time. The V call is TRBV28, the J call TRBJ1-2; 9 positions agree with TRBD1. The germline gives CDR1 MDHEN, CDR2 SYDVKM. The CDR3 has 16 amino acids. V dropped 4 bases and J dropped 2; count of bases not matched to a gene: 8. The CDR3 region has the DNA TGTGCCAGCAGTTCCACAGGGGGCGCGGGGAACTATGGCTACACCTTC. Translating it yields CASSSTGGAGNYGYTF.

The chain links TRBV5-1 to TRBJ2-7, with 9 nucleotides matching TRBD1. The CDR3 is 15 residues long. From germline, CDR1 is SGHRS and CDR2 YFSETQ. V dropped 4 bases and J dropped 0; count of bases not matched to a gene: 5. This CDR3 reads CASSMTGGSSYEQYF. For the CDR3, the DNA is TGCGCCAGCAGCATGACAGGGGGGAGCTCCTACGAGCAGTACTTC.

The chain combines TRBV7-2 with TRBJ1-1; D not resolved. CDR3 length: 13 amino acids. Germline CDR1 is SGHTA and CDR2 is FQGNSA. The V and J ends lost 5 bases and 0 bases respectively, with 7 bases between them. CDR3 DNA sequence: TGTGCCAGCAGCCCATACCTGAACACTGAAGCTTTCTTT. Translated, it gives CASSPYLNTEAFF.

Comment on this clone: At one end, the junction sequence differs from germline, possibly due to a read error. The rearrangement joins TRBV12-5 to TRBJ2-1; 10 positions match TRBD2. Germline CDR1 is LGHNT and CDR2 is FRNRAP. The length of the CDR3 is 12 residues. DNA of the CDR3: TGTGCTAGTGGTTTGGACGCGGGACTAGCGATCTTC. This sequence encodes CASGLDAGLAIF. The entire variable domain, with the rest obtained from reference TRBV12-5 and TRBJ2-1, is as follows: DARVTQTPRHKVTEMGQEVTMRCQPILGHNTVFWYRQTMMQGLELLAYFRNRAPLDDSGMPKDRFSAEMPDATLATLKIQPSEPRDSAVYFCASGLDAGLAIFGPGTRLTVL.

This rearrangement joins TRBV30 to TRBJ1-3; maybe TRBD1 (5 bases). Trimming shortened V by 4 bases and J by 4 bases, and 14 bases separated the two germline ends. This CDR3 spans 14 amino acids. Germline loops: CDR1 GTSNPN, CDR2 SVGIG (reference sequence). This CDR3 reads CAWILTDKGNTIYF. The CDR3 DNA reads as TGTGCCTGGATTTTGACAGATAAAGGAAACACCATATATTTT.

V gene TRBV5-4 combines with J gene TRBJ2-2; D gene unclear. Germline V CDR1 and CDR2: SGHNT, YYREEE (reference sequence). The CDR3 is made up of 13 amino acids. Trimming stripped 0 bases from V and 6 bases from J, with 6 bases between. CDR3 nucleotides: TGTGCCAGCAGCTTGGAACAACCCGGGGAGCTGTTTTTT. This sequence encodes CASSLEQPGELFF.

The chain links TRBV5-1 to TRBJ2-1, with TRBD2 matching 13 bases. CDR1 is SGHRS and CDR2 is YFSETQ in the germline V gene. The CDR3 is 15 amino acids. V lost 7 bases, J lost 5 bases, and 6 bases stayed unmatched. The CDR3 here is CASASGTSGDNEQFF. The DNA for the CDR3 is TGCGCCAGCGCCTCGGGGACTAGCGGGGACAATGAGCAGTTCTTC.